Listed below are T cell receptor beta chains from one sample, sequenced in a study of early T cells in non-severe SARS-CoV-2 infection. TCRdb redid the calling of the 5' RACE reads with MiXCR, one entry per CDR3 protein. Found here are about 54,000 distinct CDR3 sequences, roughly 7.1% of them singletons; the top ten hold 8% to 11%. The sequencing used whole blood, collected at baseline. Source of these receptors: an adult who was a healthcare worker with PCR-confirmed SARS-CoV-2 infection or an uninfected control (not recorded which). Each CDR3 is given with its conserved first and last residue.

TRBV14,TRBJ1-2,CASSRRGDGYTF
TRBV7-8,TRBJ2-1,CASREEGISYNEQFF
TRBV2,TRBJ2-5,CASSVGQGGPQYF
TRBV12-3/TRBV12-4,TRBJ2-4,CASSPRLAGGSGNIQYF
TRBV13,TRBJ2-3,CASSPRDRSTDTQYF
TRBV20-1,TRBJ2-7,CSARDLRTGSPYEQYF
TRBV30,TRBJ2-7,CAWSGGAYEQYF
TRBV6-5,TRBJ2-5,CASSGGHQVPETQYF
TRBV20-1,TRBJ2-1,CSARSGWVAYNEQFF
TRBV7-9,TRBJ1-2,CASSLEGVIYGYTF
TRBV12-3/TRBV12-4,TRBJ2-3,CASSPRRLAGAPDTQYF
TRBV6-1,TRBJ2-7,CASTSAGAGASEQYF
TRBV12-3/TRBV12-4,TRBJ1-6,CASKRDGQSPLHF
TRBV20-1,TRBJ2-7,CSASGRGHEQYF
TRBV2,TRBJ2-1,CASSPKGRSGASGKDEQFF
TRBV12-3/TRBV12-4,TRBJ2-7,CASSRGGDEQYF